Here is one T cell receptor (beta chain) with its context. The specificity of this receptor is unknown. The sample holds no much larger clone one base away, and base qualities are not on file. Including the terminal cysteine and phenylalanine, the CDR3 comprises 15 residues. The only DNA kept is the CDR3, 45 bases in frame from the first base. The germline V gene encodes CDR1 SGHRS and CDR2 YFSETQ. From V the trimming removes 7 bases and from J it removes 0 bases, while the gene matches leave 7 bases of the junction unaccounted for. The data were taken from a study of CD8 T cells in Susac syndrome (dated by TCRdb to between 2018 and 2020). A note on the overall study: The study used repertoire sequencing to test whether antigen drove CD8+ T cell activation and differentiation in Susac syndrome. The study compared CD8+ T cell repertoire clonality among roughly 12 healthy donors, about 14 Susac syndrome patients and some 16 multiple sclerosis patients. Summary of the overall study and its limitations: The TCR sequencing and HLA analysis was acknowledged to have included a relatively small number of individuals.

RNA was extracted using the RNeasy kit, and roughly 0.5 to 1 ug of the RNA was reverse transcribed with random hexamers. TCR beta CDR3 regions were amplified with the immunoSEQ multiplex PCR assay covering 54 Vbeta and 13 Jbeta segments. PCR amplification bias was corrected using a synthetic template baseline for primer optimization and computational correction. The authors processed their data as follows. Reads were annotated to V, D and J genes per IMGT and analyzed with immunoSEQ Analyzer, keeping only productive sequences. To calculate clonality, Shannon entropy was normalized by log2 of the number of productive unique sequences and then subtracted from one. Public and private clones were assessed among the 100 most prevalent clones of each patient and control. Susac-specific clones were defined as absent from healthy and MS cohorts, roughly 1,100 published viral clones and other ImmuneACCESS disease sequences. Using fastp trimming at Q25 and MiXCR clonotype assembly, TCRdb reanalyzed the public sequencing data and kept in-frame beta chains. CDR3 protein sequences are deduplicated, and each keeps its most common genes and DNA. V and J calls and clone size were set by TCRdb, not the authors. This sample has tens of thousands of distinct CDR3 sequences in its table, and 93% of those were observed once. Roughly 0.58% of the sample is in the top ten clones.

Peripheral blood CD8+ and CD4+ T cells from healthy donors, Susac syndrome patients and multiple sclerosis patients were profiled by high-throughput TCR beta sequencing. The healthy donors served as controls matched for age and sex. Bulk CD8+ and CD4+ T cells were purified by magnetic negative isolation, whereas CD8+ TEMRA cells were enriched by FACS. Blood was drawn into EDTA tubes, processed within 24 hours, and PBMCs were isolated by density gradient centrifugation. PBMCs intended for TCR sequencing were cryopreserved in liquid nitrogen and thawed later in a water bath at 37 degrees C. The sorted or isolated CD4+, CD8+ and CD8+ TEMRA cells reached a purity of at least 90%.

The sequence links TRBV5-1 to TRBJ2-3; 8 of the junction bases match TRBD1. The receptor was isolated from a human donor in good health. Sequencing was done on a sample of CD8+ T cells from PBMCs. CDR3 sequence: CASAGGEYSTDTQYF. Here is the DNA: TGCGCCAGCGCAGGGGGCGAGTATAGCACAGATACGCAGTATTTT. With the portions outside the CDR3 filled from the reference TRBV5-1 and TRBJ2-3 genes, the complete variable region becomes KAGVTQTPRYLIKTRGQQVTLSCSPISGHRSVSWYQQTPGQGLQFLFEYFSETQRNKGNFPGRFSGRQFSNSRSEMNVSTLELGDSALYLCASAGGEYSTDTQYFGPGTRLTVL.